The 20 T cell receptor beta chains in this list originate from one sample, sequenced in a study of type 1 and type 2 diabetes patients (dated by TCRdb to 2016 to 2017). Instrument on record: Illumina MiSeq. Genomic DNA from sorted T cell subsets was used as template for TCRbeta CDR3 amplification. The TCRbeta CDR3 region was amplified by multiplex PCR using 30 forward and 13 reverse primers. TCRdb trimmed public reads at Q25 via fastp, called clones via MiXCR and kept in-frame beta chains. Identical CDR3 protein sequences are pooled into one entry, listed with their most common genes and DNA. The sample records around 300,000 distinct CDR3 sequences, approximately 50% of which are singletons. The ten largest account for roughly 13% of the sample. The sequencing input was peripheral blood mononuclear cells (PBMCs). Receptors originate from a young man with type 2 diabetes.

The chain combines TRBV7-8 with TRBJ2-7, with 12 bases lining up with TRBD1. The germline gives CDR1 SGHVS, CDR2 FQNEAQ. The CDR3 covers 16 residues. Trimming cost V 1 base and J 5 bases; bases outside gene matches: 6. The CDR3 DNA follows: TGTGCCAGCAGCTTAGTATGGGACAGGGGGCTCCACGAGCAGTACTTC. It is translated as CASSLVWDRGLHEQYF.

This clonotype was observed a handful of times. The V gene is TRBV30, the J gene TRBJ1-1; D possibly corresponds to TRBD1 (6 bases). There are 13 residues in the CDR3. The germline CDR1 and CDR2 sequences are GTSNPN and SVGIG (reference sequence). Trimming removed 8 bases from V and 2 bases from J, with 15 bases in between. CDR3: CAGSGQINTEAFF. The CDR3 DNA sequence: TGTGCCGGTTCAGGACAGATTAACACTGAAGCTTTCTTT.

The V and J genes are TRBV6-5 and TRBJ2-1; D call uncertain. This CDR3 has 15 amino acids. Germline lookup yields CDR1 MNHEY and CDR2 SVGAGI. V gave up 4 bases and J gave up 4 bases, with 14 bases separating them. This chain's CDR3 is CASSLKASSYNEQFF. CDR3 DNA sequence: TGTGCCAGCAGTTTGAAGGCTAGTTCGTACAATGAGCAGTTCTTC.

The gene calls are TRBV2 and TRBJ2-3; 10 bases are a match to TRBD1. Germline CDR1 SNHLY, CDR2 FYNNEI. This CDR3 region has 14 residues. With 10 bases clipped from V and 4 bases from J, the junction kept 8 bases outside the gene matches. CDR3 sequence reads: CAKEDRGDSDTQYF. Written as DNA, the CDR3 is TGTGCCAAAGAGGACAGGGGGGATTCAGATACGCAGTATTTT.

The chain recombines TRBV12-5 with TRBJ1-2; 7 positions match TRBD1. Germline values: CDR1 LGHNT, CDR2 FRNRAP. The CDR3 covers 17 residues. Germline trimming cut 0 bases from V and 2 bases from J; bases unmatched to any gene: 9. CDR3 sequence (DNA): TGTGCTAGTGGTTTGGTACGAACAGGGGAAGTCAACTATGGCTACACCTTC. Translated, it gives CASGLVRTGEVNYGYTF.

This clonotype was recorded only once. The V and J genes are TRBV19 and TRBJ1-5; D is perhaps TRBD1 (5 bases). The germline V and J ends were trimmed by 7 bases and 6 bases, with 10 bases remaining between them. Germline V gives CDR1 LNHDA, CDR2 SQIVND (reference sequence). CDR3 size: 12 residues. Written as DNA, the CDR3 is TGTGCCAGTAAAGGGCAGGGTCAGCCCCAGCATTTT. Translation: CASKGQGQPQHF.

V is TRBV5-1 and J is TRBJ1-5, with D hard to call. Germline CDR1 SGHRS, CDR2 YFSETQ. V was trimmed by 0 bases and J by 1 base, leaving 11 bases between them. The CDR3 extends over 16 amino acids. This CDR3 reads CASSLAGPESNQPQHF. The CDR3 bases are TGCGCCAGCAGCTTGGCCGGCCCGGAGAGCAATCAGCCCCAGCATTTT. Full variable domain (rest looked up from reference TRBV5-1 and TRBJ1-5): KAGVTQTPRYLIKTRGQQVTLSCSPISGHRSVSWYQQTPGQGLQFLFEYFSETQRNKGNFPGRFSGRQFSNSRSEMNVSTLELGDSALYLCASSLAGPESNQPQHFGDGTRLSIL.

V gene TRBV28 combines with J gene TRBJ1-2; D remains unclear. Germline-derived CDR1 and CDR2 are MDHEN and SYDVKM. The CDR3 spans 13 residues. V was shortened by 2 bases and J by 3 bases, with 7 bases between the two germline ends. CDR3 sequence: CASSLNTDYGYTF. The CDR3 DNA follows: TGTGCCAGCAGTTTAAACACCGACTATGGCTACACCTTC.

This clonotype has only a few counts. The CDR3 spells CAISGGITQPQHF. The CDR3 nucleotides read TGTGCCATCAGTGGCGGGATTACCCAGCCCCAGCATTTT. The chain uses TRBV10-3 and TRBJ1-5, with no clear D. The V end was cut by 4 bases, the J end by 7 bases, with 11 bases between. The CDR3 sequence is 13 residues long. Per the germline V gene, CDR1 is ENHRY and CDR2 is SYGVKD.

The chain couples TRBV20-1 to TRBJ2-6; unclear D gene. CDR1 and CDR2 (germline): DFQATT, SNEGSKA (reference sequence). V was shortened by 0 bases and J by 0 bases, with 6 bases between the two germline ends. This CDR3 is 15 amino acids long. As DNA, the CDR3 is TGCAGTGCTAGAGAACTTTACTCTGGGGCCAACGTCCTGACTTTC. This translates into CSARELYSGANVLTF.

The rearrangement links TRBV6-5 to TRBJ1-1; no clear D gene. CDR3 size: 15 residues. CDR1 MNHEY and CDR2 SVGAGI come from the germline V gene. V shed 2 bases and J shed 1 base, with 11 bases lying between them. The DNA for the CDR3 is TGTGCCAGCAGTTACGATGGGGTCGGGAACACTGAAGCTTTCTTT. Translated, it gives CASSYDGVGNTEAFF.

This clonotype came up a few times. The rearrangement joins TRBV27 to TRBJ2-7, with TRBD2 matching over 7 bases. The CDR3 has 13 residues. The junction had 4 bases not matched to a gene; V was cut back by 6 bases and J by 2 bases. CDR1 MNHEY and CDR2 SMNVEV come from the germline V gene (reference sequence). The CDR3 DNA follows: TGTGCCAGCAGAACTAGCGCGACCTACGAGCAGTACTTC. Its translation: CASRTSATYEQYF.

The chain carries TRBV7-9 and TRBJ1-1; 7 nucleotides align to TRBD1. CDR3 length: 17 residues. The J segment lost 0 bases and the V segment lost 3 bases, leaving 10 bases of the junction unmatched. Germline-derived CDR1 and CDR2 are SEHNR and FQNEAQ (reference sequence). The CDR3 sequence: CASSLVGQEILNTEAFF. CDR3 sequence (DNA): TGTGCCAGCAGCTTGGTAGGACAGGAAATTTTGAACACTGAAGCTTTCTTT.

Notes on this clonotype: This may stem from a read error, because a much larger clone lies one nucleotide away. The chain carries TRBV19 and TRBJ1-1; D remains unclear. There are 16 residues in the CDR3. From germline, CDR1 is LNHDA and CDR2 SQIVND (reference sequence). In DNA, the CDR3 is TGTGCCAGTAGTATCAAGGTAAAGACAAGGAACACTGAAGCTCTCTTT. Translated: CASSIKVKTRNTEALF.

V and J are TRBV11-2 and TRBJ2-2, with D uncertain. The CDR3 covers 13 residues. Trimming pared 6 bases from V and 5 bases from J, leaving 10 bases between. The germline V gene encodes CDR1 SGHAT and CDR2 FQNNGV. CDR3 sequence: CASRKASTGELFF. The CDR3, as DNA: TGTGCCAGCAGGAAGGCCTCTACCGGGGAGCTGTTTTTT.

This clonotype came up many times. One junction end disagrees with the germline gene, perhaps due to a read error. J is TRBJ2-1 and V is TRBV5-1; D not certain. Germline V gene data show CDR1 as SGHRS and CDR2 as YFSETQ. This CDR3 has 11 amino acids. CDR3 sequence: CASSLGYEQFF. The CDR3 nucleotides are TGTGCCAGCAGTTTAGGCTATGAGCAGTTCTTC.

This clonotype was counted only a few times. The CDR3 loop is CAEGGGAGNTIYF. CDR3 nucleotides: TGTGCCGAAGGAGGAGGGGCTGGAAACACCATATATTTT. This chain links TRBV30 with TRBJ1-3, with a possible D match to TRBD1 (5 bases). This CDR3 is 13 amino acids long. V dropped 8 bases and J dropped 2 bases, with 13 bases sitting between them. CDR1 is GTSNPN, CDR2 SVGIG, per germline (reference sequence).

Comments on this clonotype: Being one base from a much bigger clone, this may be a read error. J is TRBJ2-5 and V is TRBV25-1; weak D call: TRBD2 (5 bases). V was cut by 4 bases and J by 1 base, with 7 bases left in between. CDR3 length: 13 amino acids. The germline gives CDR1 MGHDK, CDR2 SYGVNS. The CDR3 loop reads CASSGRGQETQYF. CDR3 coding DNA: TGTGCCAGCAGTGGACGGGGCCAAGAGACCCAGTACTTC.

This clonotype appeared many times. The chain uses TRBV15 and TRBJ2-7; 7 positions agree with TRBD1. Germline assignment: CDR1 LNHNV and CDR2 YYDKDF (reference sequence). The CDR3 contains 14 residues. V was clipped by 0 bases and J by 5 bases; unmatched bases: 4. The CDR3 is CATSREDRVDEQYF. CDR3 sequence (DNA): TGTGCCACCAGCAGAGAAGACAGGGTCGACGAGCAGTACTTC.

The chain links TRBV7-9 to TRBJ1-2; D not certain. Per the germline V gene, CDR1 is SEHNR and CDR2 is FQNEAQ (reference sequence). The CDR3 is 16 amino acids. Trimming shortened V by 5 bases and J by 4 bases, and 20 bases separated the two germline ends. For the CDR3, the DNA is TGTGCCAGCAGCAACCTAAATAGAGGCTTGGGCTATGGCTACACCTTC. Its protein is CASSNLNRGLGYGYTF. Variable domain in full (rest from reference TRBV7-9 and TRBJ1-2): DTGVSQNPRHKITKRGQNVTFRCDPISEHNRLYWYRQTLGQGPEFLTYFQNEAQLEKSRLLSDRFSAERPKGSFSTLEIQRTEQGDSAMYLCASSNLNRGLGYGYTFGSGTRLTVV.